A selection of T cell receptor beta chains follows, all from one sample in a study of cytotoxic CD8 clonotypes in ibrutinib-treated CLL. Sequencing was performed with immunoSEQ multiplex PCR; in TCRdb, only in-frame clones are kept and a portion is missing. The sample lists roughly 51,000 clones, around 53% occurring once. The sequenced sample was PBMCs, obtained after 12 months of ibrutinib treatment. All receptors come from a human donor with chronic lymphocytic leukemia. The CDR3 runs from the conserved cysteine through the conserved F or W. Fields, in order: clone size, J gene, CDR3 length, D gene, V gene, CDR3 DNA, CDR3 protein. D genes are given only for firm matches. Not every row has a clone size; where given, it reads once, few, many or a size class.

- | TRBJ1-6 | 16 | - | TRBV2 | TGTGCCAGCATCCCAGGGGTCAGCTCCTATAATTCACCCCTCCACTTT | CASIPGVSSYNSPLHF
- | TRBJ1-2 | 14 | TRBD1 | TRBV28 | TGTGCCAGCAGTTCAGGGGGCACTAACTATGGCTACACCTTC | CASSSGGTNYGYTF
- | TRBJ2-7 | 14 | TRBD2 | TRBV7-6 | TGTGCCAGCAGCCCGCGACTAGCGGGAGACGAGCAGTACTTC | CASSPRLAGDEQYF
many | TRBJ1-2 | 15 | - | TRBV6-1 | TGTGCCAGCAGTGAAGTAAACAGGTTCCTCTATGGCTACACCTTC | CASSEVNRFLYGYTF
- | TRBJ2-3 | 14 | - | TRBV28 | TGTGCCAGCAATGACGCGGGGAGCACAGATACGCAGTATTTT | CASNDAGSTDTQYF
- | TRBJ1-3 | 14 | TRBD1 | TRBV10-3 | TGTGCCATCAGCCGGGACAGGGTGGGAAACACCATATATTTT | CAISRDRVGNTIYF
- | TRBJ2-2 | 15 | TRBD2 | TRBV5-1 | TGCGCCAGCAGCCCTGGGACTAGCTTCACCGGGGAGCTGTTTTTT | CASSPGTSFTGELFF
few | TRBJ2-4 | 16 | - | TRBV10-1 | TGCGCCAGCAGTGAGTCTAGGGGAACGGCCAAAAACATTCAGTACTTC | CASSESRGTAKNIQYF
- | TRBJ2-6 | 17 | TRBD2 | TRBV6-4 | TGTGCCAGCAGCCGACTAGCGGCACCTTCTGGGGCCAACGTCCTGACTTTC | CASSRLAAPSGANVLTF
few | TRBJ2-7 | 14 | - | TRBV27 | TGTGCCAGTGCCCTTCGGGAATTCCCCTACGAGCAGTACTTC | CASALREFPYEQYF
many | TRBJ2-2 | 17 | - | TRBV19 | TGTGCCAGTAGTAGAGCGCCAGGTATCGCGAACACCGGGGAGCTGTTTTTT | CASSRAPGIANTGELFF
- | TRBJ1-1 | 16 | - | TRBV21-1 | TGTGCCAGCAACCCGCAGGGGGACATTATGAACACTGAAGCTTTCTTT | CASNPQGDIMNTEAFF
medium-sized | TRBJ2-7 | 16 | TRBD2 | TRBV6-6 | TGTGCCAGCAGTTACGGAGCGGGAGAGGGCTCCTACGAGCAGTACTTC | CASSYGAGEGSYEQYF
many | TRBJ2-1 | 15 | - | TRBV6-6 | TGTGCCAGCAGTGGTCAGGGCGGGGACCGTGGTGAGCAGTTCTTC | CASSGQGGDRGEQFF
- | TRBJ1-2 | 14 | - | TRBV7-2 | TGTGCCAGCAGCTTTGGATACAGTAACTATGGCTACACCTTC | CASSFGYSNYGYTF
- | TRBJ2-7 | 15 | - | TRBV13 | TGTGCCAGCAGCTTAGTGGCCAGGGGCCTTGGCGAGCAGTACTTC | CASSLVARGLGEQYF
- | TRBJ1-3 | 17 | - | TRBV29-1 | TGCAGCGTTGAACGAGACCCTCACAGAACCTCTGGAAACACCATATATTTT | CSVERDPHRTSGNTIYF
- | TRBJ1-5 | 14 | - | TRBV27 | TGTGCCAGCAGTTTTGCATTCAGCAATCAGCCCCAGCATTTT | CASSFAFSNQPQHF
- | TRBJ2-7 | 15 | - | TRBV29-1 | TGCAGCGTTGGGGGCCCCGGGACACTTCCCTACGAGCAGTACTTC | CSVGGPGTLPYEQYF
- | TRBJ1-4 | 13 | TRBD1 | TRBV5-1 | TGCGCCAGCAGCTTGACAGGGGAGGAAAAACTGTTTTTT | CASSLTGEEKLFF
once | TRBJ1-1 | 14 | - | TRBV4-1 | TGCGCCAGCAGCCAAGAGAGAGGGGCTACTGAAGCTTTCTTT | CASSQERGATEAFF
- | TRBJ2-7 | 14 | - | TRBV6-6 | TGTGCCAGCAGCCCAAAACAGGGCACCTACGAGCAGTACTTC | CASSPKQGTYEQYF
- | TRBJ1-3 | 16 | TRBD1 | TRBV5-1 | TGCGCCAGCAGCGCTACGGGACAGATCTCTGGAAACACCATATATTTT | CASSATGQISGNTIYF
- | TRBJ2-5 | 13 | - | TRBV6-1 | TGTGCCAGCAGTGATGGGGGGTTAGAGACCCAGTACTTC | CASSDGGLETQYF
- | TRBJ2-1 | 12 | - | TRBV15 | TGTGCCACCAGCAGAAGGGTAGATGAGCAGTTCTTC | CATSRRVDEQFF
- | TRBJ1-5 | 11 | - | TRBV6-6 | TGTGCCAGCAGCCAAGGACCAAAAAGGTATTTT | CASSQGPKRYF
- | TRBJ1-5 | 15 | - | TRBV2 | TGTGCCAGCAGTGAAGCGTGGGGGGGAAATCAGCCCCAGCATTTT | CASSEAWGGNQPQHF
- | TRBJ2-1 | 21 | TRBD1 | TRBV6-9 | TGTGCCAGCAGTTATTTTTTGCTGGTGCAGGGGGAGAATTTGGCCTACAATGAGCAGTTCTTC | CASSYFLLVQGENLAYNEQFF
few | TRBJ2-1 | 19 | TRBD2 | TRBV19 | TGTGCCAGTAGTCCCCGCCCTACTAGCGGGAGGGCCCGATACAATGAGCAGTTCTTC | CASSPRPTSGRARYNEQFF
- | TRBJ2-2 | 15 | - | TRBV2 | TGTGCCAGCAGGGCCGACCAATTAAACACCGGGGAGCTGTTTTTT | CASRADQLNTGELFF
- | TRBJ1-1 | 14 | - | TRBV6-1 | TGTGCCAGCAGTGAAAGACGAGTGAACACTGAAGCTTTCTTT | CASSERRVNTEAFF
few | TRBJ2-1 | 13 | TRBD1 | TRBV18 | TGTGCCAGCTCGTCGAGACAGGGAAATGAGCAGTTCTTC | CASSSRQGNEQFF
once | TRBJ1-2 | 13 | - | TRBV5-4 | TGTGCCAGCAGCTTGGAGGCAGGGTTGACCTACACCTTC | CASSLEAGLTYTF
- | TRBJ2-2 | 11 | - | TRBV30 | TGTGCCTGGAGTGATGGGGGGGAGCTGTTTTTT | CAWSDGGELFF
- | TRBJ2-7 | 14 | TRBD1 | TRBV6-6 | TGTGCCAGCAGTTACGACAGGGGGCACTACGAGCAGTACTTC | CASSYDRGHYEQYF
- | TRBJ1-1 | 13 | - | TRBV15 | TGTGCCACCAGCGTACAGCCGAACACTGAAGCTTTCTTT | CATSVQPNTEAFF
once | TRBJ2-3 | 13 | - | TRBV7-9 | TGTGCCAGCAGCTCCGTACAGGGAAATACGCAGTATTTT | CASSSVQGNTQYF
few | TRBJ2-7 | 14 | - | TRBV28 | TGTGCCAGCAGCCCAGGGGTTATCCCCTACGAGCAGTACTTC | CASSPGVIPYEQYF
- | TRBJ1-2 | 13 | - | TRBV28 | TGTGCCAGCAGCTCAGGCGGGGGCGATGGCTACACCTTC | CASSSGGGDGYTF
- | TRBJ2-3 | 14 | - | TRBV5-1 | TGCGCCAGCACCTTTGGCCGCAACTCAGATACGCAGTATTTT | CASTFGRNSDTQYF
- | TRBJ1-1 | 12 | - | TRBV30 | TGTGCCTGGAAGCGGCCCGACACTGAAGCTTTCTTT | CAWKRPDTEAFF
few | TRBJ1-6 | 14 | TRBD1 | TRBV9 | TGTGCCAGCAGCGTCGGTCAGGGGGAATCACCCCTCCACTTT | CASSVGQGESPLHF
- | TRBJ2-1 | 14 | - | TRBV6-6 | TGTGCCAGCAGGAGGGACCATCAGGCCAATGAGCAGTTCTTC | CASRRDHQANEQFF
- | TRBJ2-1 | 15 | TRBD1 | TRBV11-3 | TGTGCCAGCAGCTTAGTAGCCGGGACAGGGGTAGAGCAGTTCTTC | CASSLVAGTGVEQFF
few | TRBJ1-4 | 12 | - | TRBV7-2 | TGTGCCAGCAGCTTACCCGAAGAAAAACTGTTTTTT | CASSLPEEKLFF
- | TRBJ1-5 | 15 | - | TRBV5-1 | TGCGCCAGCAGCTTACAGGGTAATAGCAATCAGCCCCAGCATTTT | CASSLQGNSNQPQHF
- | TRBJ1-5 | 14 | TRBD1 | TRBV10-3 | TGTGCCATCAGAGCCGGGACAGACAATCAGCCCCAGCATTTT | CAIRAGTDNQPQHF
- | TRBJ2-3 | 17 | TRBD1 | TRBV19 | TGTGCCAGTAGTCGGATCCCCCAGGGGGCTGGCACAGATACGCAGTATTTT | CASSRIPQGAGTDTQYF